This T cell receptor beta chain was identified in a study of blood T cells in healthy people across ages (dated by TCRdb to between 2015 and 2016). Regarding the study in general: Template switching captured roughly one uniquely barcoded TCR beta cDNA molecule per two T cells in model experiments. Age-related changes in TCR beta repertoire diversity were measured in the study by deep sequencing normalized with unique cDNA molecular identifiers. The donors were divided into four age groups: young (average around 15 years), middle-aged (about 41), aged (about 61) and long-lived (82). To avoid experimental bias, donors of different ages were spread randomly across the sequencing lanes. Using the same blood draw, the study looked at two additional independent replicas of 1 million unique cDNA reads for two donors, one aged 18 to 30 and the other aged 80 or older.

Concerning this clonotype: Its recognized antigen is unknown. No base-level quality is on record; no much larger clone is a single base apart.

Library preparation was by 5' RACE. Sequencing used an Illumina HiSeq 2500. A second PCR of about 7 to 12 cycles was run with a J-beta primer mix and a sample-barcoded 5' primer. Each TCR beta cDNA molecule received a unique molecular identifier from a template-switch 5' adaptor carrying 12 random nucleotides. Each sample yielded at least 3 million CDR3-containing paired-end reads. First-strand cDNA synthesis was performed from all RNA using the Mint cDNA synthesis kit, with priming by a TRBC-specific oligonucleotide. All cDNA was treated with uracil-DNA glycosylase and then went through a first 18-cycle PCR with the universal primers M1SS and BC2_uni_R. The authors' analysis ran thus. For normalization, 1 million high-quality reads, each with a distinct molecular identifier, were randomly selected from each sample. Instead of being binned into consensus sequences, reads with shared molecular identifiers were discarded. MiTCR, with a Q25 quality threshold and the strictest error-elimination algorithm, was used for CDR3 identification, clonotype clustering and error correction. A nonparametric unseen species model with Euler transformation was used to estimate lower-bound total TCR beta diversity. TCRdb cleaned the public reads at Q25 with fastp, built clones with MiXCR and kept in-frame beta chains. Under each unique CDR3 protein, matching rows form one entry showing the most common genes and DNA. TCRdb, not the original authors, processed these V and J calls. The sample yields 1,100,000 or so distinct CDR3 sequences; 35% to 50% were counted once. The top ten hold under 20% of the sample.

Systemically healthy Caucasian individuals from Russia, around 38 in total and aged roughly 6 to 100 years, were included as donors. Around 9.7 milliliters of peripheral blood were collected from each donor into EDTA-treated Vacutainer tubes. Ficoll-Paque density-gradient centrifugation was used to isolate PBMCs, with at least 7 million obtained per sample. Trizol reagent was used to extract total RNA from PBMCs, with at least 6 micrograms per sample. Naive CD45RAhigh/CD27high T cell percentages were measured by flow cytometry on a PBMC aliquot from every donor. The investigation overall reported the following: Since profiling was done on bulk unsorted PBMCs, naive and antigen-experienced compartments could not be conclusively compared. Compared with the aged group, the long-lived group had more naive CD4+ T cells, fewer expanded clones and increased TCR diversity, suggesting age selection. Observed TCR beta diversity per million T cells fell roughly linearly with age, and a significant reduction was already apparent by age around 40. Because the CMV infection status of the donors was unknown, age-related changes in expanded clonotypes may potentially have been confounded. Observed TCR beta diversity correlated strongly with the percentage of naive T cells measured by flow cytometry. Estimates of total diversity based on one million sequenced T cells were regarded as lower bounds and as underestimates.

CDR1 and CDR2 are drawn from the germline V gene (reference sequence): DFQATT, SNEGSKA. Reading from cysteine to phenylalanine, the CDR3 counts 15 amino acids. Left in the record is the CDR3 DNA by itself, 45 bases read in frame from the first base. V is pared back by 0 bases and J by 0 bases, with 12 bases lying between the germline termini. This TCR came from a woman aged 55-75 years in good health. The receptor chain draws on TRBV20-1 and TRBJ2-7; no D gene can be assigned with confidence. The sample comprised blood. In nucleotides, the sequence is TGCAGTGCTAGAGATGACACCTCTCACTCCTACGAGCAGTACTTC. The encoded protein is CSARDDTSHSYEQYF.